Below, 31 T cell receptor beta chains from the same sample are listed, as sequenced in a study of radiotherapy plus CTLA-4 blockade in lung cancer. Produced via immunoSEQ multiplex PCR; TCRdb's table is partial and in-frame only. This sample yields about 83,000 clones, of which 78% are seen a single time; under 5% belongs to the top ten. This material consisted of peripheral blood, taken from a patient treated with radiotherapy plus ipilimumab. The origin of the receptors is a human donor with non-small cell lung cancer who had a partial response to radiotherapy plus ipilimumab. Some clones in this sample may be carry-over from other donors' samples.

This CDR3 reads CASRTSGGPSYEQYF. CDR3 in DNA: TGTGCCAGCCGGACTAGCGGGGGCCCCTCCTACGAGCAGTACTTC. The chain carries TRBV7-2 and TRBJ2-7, with 13 nucleotides matching TRBD2. The CDR3 sequence is 15 residues long. Germline CDR1 is SGHTA and CDR2 is FQGNSA. V shed 8 bases and J 0 bases; nucleotides not matched to a gene: 4.

The rearrangement uses TRBV10-3 and TRBJ2-1; 8 bases fit TRBD1. The CDR3 contains 14 residues. Germline assignment: CDR1 ENHRY and CDR2 SYGVKD. Unmatched junction bases numbered 1, after V lost 6 bases and J lost 0 bases. CDR3 sequence: CAIRTGGSYNEQFF. The CDR3 nucleotides are TGTGCCATCAGAACAGGGGGCTCCTACAATGAGCAGTTCTTC.

The chain carries TRBV5-5 and TRBJ2-7, with D possibly being TRBD1 (5 bases). Trimming cost V 2 bases and J 1 base, with 16 bases left between them. CDR3 length equals 16 residues. The germline CDR1 and CDR2 sequences are SGHKS and YYEKEE (reference sequence). CDR3 region: CASSLSVAGSSYEQYF. The CDR3 DNA follows: TGTGCCAGCAGCTTATCGGTGGCAGGGTCATCCTACGAGCAGTACTTC.

The rearrangement joins TRBV19 to TRBJ2-5, with 11 bases fitting TRBD1. The CDR3 is 13 amino acids. Germline-derived CDR1 and CDR2 are LNHDA and SQIVND (reference sequence). The J segment lost 5 bases and the V segment lost 10 bases, leaving 6 bases of the junction unmatched. The CDR3 reads CATARDRGETQYF. The CDR3 nucleotides read TGTGCCACCGCCCGGGACAGGGGGGAGACCCAGTACTTC.

A remark on this clone: The sample contains more than one DNA sequence encoding this CDR3. This chain joins TRBV7-2 and TRBJ2-3; D call uncertain. The length of the CDR3 is 14 residues. V was clipped by 5 bases and J by 0 bases, with 9 bases between them. Germline V CDR1 and CDR2: SGHTA, FQGNSA. The CDR3 nucleotides read TGTGCCAGCAGCCCCGACTCCAGCACAGATACGCAGTATTTT. Translation gives CASSPDSSTDTQYF.

The rearrangement joins TRBV5-1 to TRBJ2-5, with D perhaps TRBD2 (7 bases). Germline lookup yields CDR1 SGHRS and CDR2 YFSETQ. The CDR3 totals 18 residues. Between the trimmed V and J ends, which lost 0 bases and 5 bases, there was a span of 23 bases. The CDR3 DNA is TGCGCCAGCAGCTTGGTGGTGTCTCCGGGGGGCCTGGGGGAGACCCAGTACTTC. This encodes CASSLVVSPGGLGETQYF.

This chain uses TRBV28 with TRBJ1-1, with 8 bases fitting TRBD1. J was trimmed by 3 bases and V by 6 bases; bases with no gene match: 6. This CDR3 contains 14 residues. CDR1 MDHEN and CDR2 SYDVKM come from the germline V gene. CDR3 DNA sequence: TGTGCCAGCAGCACAGGGGGTTATTACACTGAAGCTTTCTTT. Its translation: CASSTGGYYTEAFF.

This clone was seen only a few times. The V call is TRBV2, the J call TRBJ2-5; D remains unclear. The CDR3 totals 11 residues. Between the trimmed V and J ends, which lost 6 bases and 2 bases, there was a span of 4 bases. CDR1 is SNHLY, CDR2 FYNNEI, per germline. This chain's CDR3 is CASSTQETQYF. CDR3 sequence (DNA): TGTGCCAGCAGCACACAAGAGACCCAGTACTTC.

This clone has only a few counts. CDR3 nucleotides: TGTGCCAGCAGCCCTCCGGGACAGGGTGGTGAAAAACTGTTTTTT. Its translation is CASSPPGQGGEKLFF. The rearrangement joins TRBV5-8 to TRBJ1-4; 9 nucleotides agree with TRBD1. J lost 7 bases, V lost 4 bases, and 8 bases had no gene match. Germline assignment: CDR1 SGHTS and CDR2 YDEGEE. The CDR3 is 15 residues long. The variable domain in full, with the rest retrieved from reference TRBV5-8 and TRBJ1-4, is EAGVTQSPTHLIKTRGQQATLRCSPISGHTSVYWYQQALGLGLQFLLWYDEGEERNRGNFPPRFSGRQFPNYSSELNVNALELEDSALYLCASSPPGQGGEKLFFGSGTQLSVL.

J is TRBJ2-7 and V is TRBV4-1; 11 nucleotides align to TRBD1. Unmatched junction bases numbered 5, after V lost 5 bases and J lost 2 bases. Per the germline V gene, CDR1 is MGHRA and CDR2 is YSYEKL. The CDR3 extends over 15 amino acids. CDR3 nucleotide sequence: TGCGCCAGCAGCAGCGGGACAGGGGGGACCTACGAGCAGTACTTC. As protein: CASSSGTGGTYEQYF.

The V call is TRBV7-2, the J call TRBJ2-1; D not resolved. From germline, CDR1 is SGHTA and CDR2 FQGNSA. Between the trimmed V and J ends, which lost 0 bases and 4 bases, there was a span of 16 bases. The CDR3 covers 17 residues. The CDR3 DNA reads as TGTGCCAGCAGCTTAGCTCGGTGGAGCAGCCGATACAATGAGCAGTTCTTC. Translated: CASSLARWSSRYNEQFF. The full variable domain, rest sourced from reference TRBV7-2 and TRBJ2-1, is GAGVSQSPSNKVTEKGKDVELRCDPISGHTALYWYRQSLGQGLEFLIYFQGNSAPDKSGLPSDRFSAERTGGSVSTLTIQRTQQEDSAVYLCASSLARWSSRYNEQFFGPGTRLTVL.

J is TRBJ1-5 and V is TRBV28; D is undetermined. The CDR3 length is 12 residues. Germline V lookup: CDR1 MDHEN, CDR2 SYDVKM. Trimming took off 5 bases at V and 7 bases at J, with 9 bases between the two ends. The chain's CDR3 is CASSLPRQPQHF. CDR3 nucleotide sequence: TGTGCCAGCAGTCTCCCTCGGCAGCCCCAGCATTTT.

V is TRBV18 and J is TRBJ1-1; TRBD1 matches 9 bases. The ends lost 3 bases at V and 3 bases at J; junction bases unmatched: 5. The CDR3 is 15 residues long. The germline CDR1 and CDR2 sequences are KGHSH and LQKENI. The CDR3 DNA is TGTGCCAGCTCACCCGGGACAGGGCGCGACACTGAAGCTTTCTTT. Translating gives CASSPGTGRDTEAFF.

The chain employs TRBV28 and TRBJ2-7; D is perhaps TRBD1 (8 bases). This CDR3 is built from 15 residues. Germline loops: CDR1 MDHEN, CDR2 SYDVKM. V was cut by 8 bases and J by 2 bases, with 19 bases left in between. CDR3 in DNA: TGTGCCAGCGGATTACAGGGGGGGAGGGCCTACGAGCAGTACTTC. This gives the protein CASGLQGGRAYEQYF.

The J gene is TRBJ1-3, the V gene TRBV5-6, with no clear D. The CDR3 length is 15 residues. V was trimmed by 4 bases and J by 0 bases, leaving 11 bases between them. CDR1 is SGHDT, CDR2 YYEEEE, per germline. CDR3 amino acids: CASSPAGLSGNTIYF. The CDR3, as DNA: TGTGCCAGCAGCCCCGCGGGCCTCTCTGGAAACACCATATATTTT. The variable domain in full, completed from reference TRBV5-6 and TRBJ1-3, reads DAGVTQSPTHLIKTRGQQVTLRCSPKSGHDTVSWYQQALGQGPQFIFQYYEEEERQRGNFPDRFSGHQFPNYSSELNVNALLLGDSALYLCASSPAGLSGNTIYFGEGSWLTVV.

This clone was counted only a few times. The V and J genes are TRBV11-2 and TRBJ1-2; D unclear. There are 13 residues in the CDR3. V gave up 1 base and J gave up 6 bases, with 9 bases separating them. CDR1 and CDR2 (germline): SGHAT, FQNNGV. DNA for the CDR3: TGTGCCAGCAGCTTAGGGGGAGAGGATGGCTACACCTTC. As protein: CASSLGGEDGYTF.

The chain combines TRBV7-9 with TRBJ2-5; tentative D call: TRBD2 (6 bases). Germline CDR1 SEHNR, CDR2 FQNEAQ (reference sequence). Trimming removed 1 base at V and 5 bases at J, with 17 bases between. CDR3 length equals 16 residues. CDR3 DNA: TGTGCCAGCAGCTTAGGGGCTGTCCTAGCGAAGGAGACCCAGTACTTC. Translation: CASSLGAVLAKETQYF.

The V gene is TRBV19, the J gene TRBJ2-7, with 8 bases lining up with TRBD1. Per germline, CDR1 LNHDA and CDR2 SQIVND (reference sequence). Trimming removed 1 base from V and 4 bases from J; junction bases left unmatched: 9. This CDR3 is built from 16 residues. This chain's CDR3 is CASSIGSPRTGYEQYF. The DNA of the CDR3 is TGTGCCAGTAGTATAGGGTCGCCACGGACAGGGTACGAGCAGTACTTC.

This chain uses TRBV7-3 with TRBJ2-7; TRBD2 agrees at 7 bases. Germline V gene lookup returns CDR1 SGHTA and CDR2 FQGTGA. The J segment lost 2 bases and the V segment lost 8 bases, leaving 9 bases of the junction unmatched. The CDR3 loop spans 14 amino acids. The CDR3 coding sequence is TGTGCCAGCCTTTGGAGCGGACTAGCCTACGAGCAGTACTTC. Its protein product is CASLWSGLAYEQYF.

The genes are TRBV5-1 and TRBJ2-3; 8 bases agree with TRBD2. Germline CDR1 SGHRS, CDR2 YFSETQ. The V and J ends lost 1 base and 4 bases, in that order; junction bases with no gene match: 14. This CDR3 is 18 amino acids long. CDR3 sequence reads: CASSLIPGNSGTPDTQYF. In DNA, the CDR3 is TGCGCCAGCAGCTTGATCCCCGGGAATAGCGGGACTCCAGATACGCAGTATTTT.

The chain's CDR3 is CAWSVSGRPGANVLTF. CDR3 bases: TGTGCCTGGAGTGTATCAGGGCGGCCTGGGGCCAACGTCCTGACTTTC. This rearrangement joins TRBV30 to TRBJ2-6; D is possibly TRBD1 (5 bases). V was shortened by 0 bases and J by 2 bases, with 11 bases between the two germline ends. CDR1 and CDR2 (germline): GTSNPN, SVGIG (reference sequence). This CDR3 region has 16 residues.

The J gene is TRBJ1-6, the V gene TRBV11-2; D gene unclear. V lost 4 bases, J lost 0 bases, and 4 bases lay in between. Germline CDR1 is SGHAT and CDR2 is FQNNGV. This CDR3 has 14 amino acids. CDR3 coding DNA: TGTGCCAGCAGCTCGAGCTCCTATAATTCACCCCTCCACTTT. Protein product: CASSSSSYNSPLHF.

The chain employs TRBV7-3 and TRBJ1-1; D ambiguous. The CDR3 contains 15 residues. CDR1 SGHTA and CDR2 FQGTGA come from the germline V gene. V shed 2 bases and J shed 0 bases, with 10 bases lying between them. In DNA, the CDR3 is TGTGCCAGCAGCTTATTCGCCGGTTTGAACACTGAAGCTTTCTTT. Translated, it gives CASSLFAGLNTEAFF.

The chain employs TRBV28 and TRBJ1-2; 10 nucleotides align to TRBD1. The CDR3 has 14 amino acids. Trimming removed 6 bases from V and 7 bases from J; junction bases left unmatched: 8. Germline V gene data show CDR1 as MDHEN and CDR2 as SYDVKM. Here the CDR3 DNA reads TGTGCCAGCAGGGGACAGGGGAGGCTATCTGGCTACACCTTC. Protein sequence: CASRGQGRLSGYTF.

The rearrangement joins TRBV7-9 to TRBJ2-7; 10 bases are a match to TRBD2. V gave up 5 bases and J gave up 7 bases; unmatched junction bases: 17. CDR1 is SEHNR and CDR2 is FQNEAQ in the germline V gene (reference sequence). The CDR3 covers 17 residues. The CDR3 nucleotides are TGTGCCAGCAGCCCGCGGGGTAGCGGGAGGCTAGCTCGTGAGCAGTACTTC. Translated, it gives CASSPRGSGRLAREQYF.

V is TRBV2 and J is TRBJ2-2; 9 bases fit TRBD2. The CDR3 runs to 13 residues. V shed 7 bases and J 6 bases; nucleotides not matched to a gene: 3. Germline-derived CDR1 and CDR2 are SNHLY and FYNNEI. CDR3 amino acids: CASTGLAPGELFF. For the CDR3, the DNA is TGTGCCAGCACCGGACTAGCGCCCGGGGAGCTGTTTTTT. Supplemented by reference TRBV2 and TRBJ2-2, the full variable domain reads EPEVTQTPSHQVTQMGQEVILRCVPISNHLYFYWYRQILGQKVEFLVSFYNNEISEKSEIFDDQFSVERPDGSNFTLKIRSTKLEDSAMYFCASTGLAPGELFFGEGSRLTVL.

This chain links TRBV4-1 with TRBJ2-7; maybe TRBD1 (7 bases). CDR3 length: 16 residues. Germline lookup yields CDR1 MGHRA and CDR2 YSYEKL. The V and J ends lost 0 bases and 4 bases respectively, with 16 bases between them. The CDR3 protein is CASSQDFGGGGYEQYF. CDR3 nucleotides: TGCGCCAGCAGCCAAGATTTCGGAGGGGGCGGTTACGAGCAGTACTTC.

The chain uses TRBV10-1 and TRBJ2-1; 10 nucleotides agree with TRBD2. From germline, CDR1 is WNHNN and CDR2 SYGVQD (reference sequence). The CDR3 length is 15 residues. Trimming took 1 base from V and 4 from J; bases not matched to a gene: 1. CDR3 in DNA: TGCGCCAGCAGTGAGTTAGCGGGAGGTTACAATGAGCAGTTCTTC. Translating it yields CASSELAGGYNEQFF.

This chain connects TRBV11-3 to TRBJ2-1, with 10 bases lining up with TRBD1. Germline-derived CDR1 and CDR2 are SGHNT and YENEEA. J gave up 6 bases and V 5 bases, and 10 bases lay outside the gene matches. The CDR3 is 16 residues long. CDR3 bases: TGTGCCAGCAGCGCCCGGGGGGGACAGGGGTTCAATGAGCAGTTCTTC. This sequence encodes CASSARGGQGFNEQFF.

This rearrangement joins TRBV19 to TRBJ2-3, with 11 nucleotides matching TRBD2. Looked up from germline, CDR1 is LNHDA and CDR2 is SQIVND (reference sequence). This CDR3 is built from 16 residues. V dropped 5 bases and J dropped 2; count of bases not matched to a gene: 6. The CDR3 DNA follows: TGTGCCAGTAGTGTGACTAGCGGGGCTAACACAGATACGCAGTATTTT. Protein product: CASSVTSGANTDTQYF.

The V and J genes are TRBV9 and TRBJ2-2, with D possibly TRBD1 on 6 matching bases. CDR1 is SGDLS, CDR2 YYNGEE, per germline. This CDR3 has 14 residues. Trimming stripped 0 bases from V and 3 bases from J, with 6 bases between. The CDR3, as DNA: TGTGCCAGCAGCGTAGCAGGGGACACCGGGGAGCTGTTTTTT. Translated: CASSVAGDTGELFF.